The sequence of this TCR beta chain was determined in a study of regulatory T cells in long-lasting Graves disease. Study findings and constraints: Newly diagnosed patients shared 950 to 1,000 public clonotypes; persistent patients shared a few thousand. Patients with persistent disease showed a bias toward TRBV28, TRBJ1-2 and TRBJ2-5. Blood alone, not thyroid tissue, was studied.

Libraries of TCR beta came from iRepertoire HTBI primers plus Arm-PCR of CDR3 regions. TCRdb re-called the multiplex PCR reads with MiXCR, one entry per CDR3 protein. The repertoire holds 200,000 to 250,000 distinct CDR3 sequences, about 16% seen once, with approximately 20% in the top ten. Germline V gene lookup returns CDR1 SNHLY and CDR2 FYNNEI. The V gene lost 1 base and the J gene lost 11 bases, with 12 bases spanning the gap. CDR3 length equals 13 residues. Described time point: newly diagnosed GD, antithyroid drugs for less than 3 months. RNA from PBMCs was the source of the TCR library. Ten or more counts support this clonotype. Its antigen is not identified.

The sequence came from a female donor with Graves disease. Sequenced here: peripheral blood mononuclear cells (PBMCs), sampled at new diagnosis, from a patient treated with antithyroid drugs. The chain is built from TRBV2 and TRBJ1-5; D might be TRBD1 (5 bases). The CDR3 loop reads CASSEEGSGSQHF. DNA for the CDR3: TGTGCCAGCAGTGAAGAGGGTTCAGGGTCCCAGCATTTT.